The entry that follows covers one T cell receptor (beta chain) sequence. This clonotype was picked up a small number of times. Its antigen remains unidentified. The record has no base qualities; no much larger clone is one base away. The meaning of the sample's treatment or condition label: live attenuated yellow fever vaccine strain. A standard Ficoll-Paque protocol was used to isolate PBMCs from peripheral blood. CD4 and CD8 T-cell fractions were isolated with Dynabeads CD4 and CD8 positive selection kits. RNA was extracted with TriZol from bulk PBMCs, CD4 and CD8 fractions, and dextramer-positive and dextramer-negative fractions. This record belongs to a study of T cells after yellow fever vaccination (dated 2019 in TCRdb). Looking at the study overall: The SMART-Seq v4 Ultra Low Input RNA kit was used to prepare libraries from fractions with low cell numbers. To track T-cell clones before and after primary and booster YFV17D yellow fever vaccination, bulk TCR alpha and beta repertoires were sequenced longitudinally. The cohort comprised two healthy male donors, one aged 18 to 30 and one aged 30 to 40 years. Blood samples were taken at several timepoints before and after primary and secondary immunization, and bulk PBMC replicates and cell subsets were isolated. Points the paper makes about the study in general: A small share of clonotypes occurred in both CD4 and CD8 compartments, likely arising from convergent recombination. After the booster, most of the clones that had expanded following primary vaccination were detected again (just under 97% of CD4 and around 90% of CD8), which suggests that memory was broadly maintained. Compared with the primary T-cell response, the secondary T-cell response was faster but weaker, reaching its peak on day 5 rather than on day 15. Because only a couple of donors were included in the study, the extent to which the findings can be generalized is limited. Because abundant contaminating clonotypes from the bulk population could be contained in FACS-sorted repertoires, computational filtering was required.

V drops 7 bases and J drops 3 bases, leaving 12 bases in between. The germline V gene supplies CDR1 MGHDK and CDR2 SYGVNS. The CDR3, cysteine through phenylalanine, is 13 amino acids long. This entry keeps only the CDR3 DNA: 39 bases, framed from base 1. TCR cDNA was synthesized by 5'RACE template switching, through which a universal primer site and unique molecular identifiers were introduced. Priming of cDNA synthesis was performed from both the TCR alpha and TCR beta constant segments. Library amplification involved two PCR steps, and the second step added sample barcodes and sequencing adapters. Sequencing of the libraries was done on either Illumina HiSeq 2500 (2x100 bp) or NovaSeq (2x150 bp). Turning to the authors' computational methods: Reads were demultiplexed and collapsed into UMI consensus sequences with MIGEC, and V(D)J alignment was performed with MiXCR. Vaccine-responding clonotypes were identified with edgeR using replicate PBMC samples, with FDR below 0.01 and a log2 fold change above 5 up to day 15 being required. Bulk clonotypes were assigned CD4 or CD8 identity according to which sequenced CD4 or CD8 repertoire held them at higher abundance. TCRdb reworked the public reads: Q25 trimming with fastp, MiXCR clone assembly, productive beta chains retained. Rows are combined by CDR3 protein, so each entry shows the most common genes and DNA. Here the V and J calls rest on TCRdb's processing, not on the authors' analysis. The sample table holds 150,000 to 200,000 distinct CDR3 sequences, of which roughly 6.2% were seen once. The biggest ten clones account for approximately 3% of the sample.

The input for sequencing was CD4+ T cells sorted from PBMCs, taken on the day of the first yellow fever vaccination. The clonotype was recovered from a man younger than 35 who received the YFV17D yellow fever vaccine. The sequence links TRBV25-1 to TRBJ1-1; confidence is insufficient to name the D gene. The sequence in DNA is TGTGCCAGCATGGGATTCGGGGACACTGAAGCTTTCTTT. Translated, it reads CASMGFGDTEAFF.